This TCR beta chain derives from a study of breast tumors, draining lymph nodes, adjacent tissues. This clonotype is medium-sized by share. CDR1 is SEHNR, CDR2 FQNEAQ, per germline (reference sequence). V lost 10 bases, J lost 14 bases, and 17 bases lay in between. CDR3 length: 10 amino acids. TCRdb itself ran the multiplex PCR reads through MiXCR, one entry per CDR3 protein. The sample shows under 20,000 distinct CDR3 sequences, 55% to 75% of them seen only once. This TCR was sampled from a female donor with breast cancer. Some clones in this sample may be carry-over from other donors' samples. Specimen: tumor-adjacent breast tissue. The chain has TRBV7-9 and TRBJ1-2; D remains ambiguous. CDR3 residues: CATDFMAPTF. In DNA, the CDR3 is TGTGCCACCGACTTTATGGCACCTACCTTC.